The rows below give T cell receptor beta chains drawn from one sample of a study of CD8 T cells in ankylosing spondylitis. Each CDR3 protein is one row after TCRdb ran MiXCR on the 5' RACE reads. Of hundreds of thousands of distinct CDR3 sequences listed, 25% to 30% are singletons. Sequencing used blood, either unsorted or a sorted T cell fraction (not recorded which). The receptor set was obtained from a male donor with ankylosing spondylitis. Each CDR3 is given without its conserved first and last residue. A D gene is named only where the DNA matches it firmly.

j_call d_call v_call cdr3_aa
TRBJ2-2 TRBD1 TRBV7-2 ASGRQGDTGELF
TRBJ2-3 TRBD1 TRBV10-3 AISALDRAVTDTQY
TRBJ2-1 - TRBV5-1 ASVAGQNNEQF
TRBJ1-2 TRBD1 TRBV5-6 ASSLTDRVYGYT
TRBJ2-5 TRBD2 TRBV7-2 ASSSSGSYQETQY
TRBJ2-1 - TRBV7-8 ASSFGGLADNEQF
TRBJ1-5 - TRBV6-1 ASSELGVAVNQPQH
TRBJ2-2 TRBD1 TRBV3-1 ASSKAGGHGELF
TRBJ2-1 - TRBV6-2/TRBV6-3 ASRGLPNEQF
TRBJ2-5 TRBD2 TRBV5-1 ASSPGRASETQY
TRBJ2-2 TRBD2 TRBV12-3/TRBV12-4 ASTLFGVSGELC
TRBJ1-2 TRBD1 TRBV6-1 ASSEREQGAIKYGYT
TRBJ1-2 - TRBV5-5 ASSLGEGLGGYGYT
TRBJ2-2 TRBD2 TRBV12-3/TRBV12-4 ASPYGTSGAGELF
TRBJ2-5 - TRBV20-1 SARDRRGRDETQY
TRBJ2-1 - TRBV20-1 SAEGWVSSYNEQF
TRBJ2-1 TRBD1 TRBV11-1 ASSPRDRGTIRDNEQF
TRBJ2-1 - TRBV5-1 ASRDSLDNEQF
TRBJ2-3 - TRBV20-1 SARRSGESVDTQY
TRBJ2-1 - TRBV12-3/TRBV12-4 ASSNLKLWGLEDYNEQF
TRBJ1-4 - TRBV19 ASTEGATNEKLF
TRBJ2-4 - TRBV5-1 ASSLVGGAAKNIQY
TRBJ1-1 - TRBV2 ASRPGSMNTEAF
TRBJ2-1 - TRBV3-1 ASSRGKGEQF
TRBJ1-2 TRBD1 TRBV7-9 ASSPLTGVTVGYT
TRBJ2-4 TRBD2 TRBV20-1 SASLSSGIGNIQY
TRBJ2-1 - TRBV30 AWSNRAHNEQF
TRBJ1-2 - TRBV7-2 ASSPGAGYGYT
TRBJ2-3 TRBD1 TRBV5-1 ASGGQGQDTQY